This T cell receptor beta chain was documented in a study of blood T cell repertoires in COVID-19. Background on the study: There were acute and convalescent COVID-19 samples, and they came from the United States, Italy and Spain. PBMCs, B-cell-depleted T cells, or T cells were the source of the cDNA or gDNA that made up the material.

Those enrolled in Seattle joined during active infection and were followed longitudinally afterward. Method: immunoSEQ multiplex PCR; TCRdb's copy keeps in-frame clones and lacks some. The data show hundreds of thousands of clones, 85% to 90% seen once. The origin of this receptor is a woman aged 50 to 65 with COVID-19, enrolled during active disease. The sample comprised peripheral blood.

The chain's CDR3 is CASTLSTGELFF. The CDR3 nucleotides read TGTGCCAGCACCCTCTCCACCGGGGAGCTGTTTTTT. This sequence joins TRBV7-9 and TRBJ2-2; D is unresolved. Trimming shortened V by 7 bases and J by 4 bases, and 7 bases separated the two germline ends. Germline loops: CDR1 SEHNR, CDR2 FQNEAQ (reference sequence). The CDR3 loop spans 12 amino acids.